Below are 5 T cell receptor beta chains sequenced from a single sample in a study of cytomegalovirus exposure and HLA in healthy donors (dated by TCRdb to the late 2010s). Library creation used the immunoSEQ multiplex PCR assay. For the multiplex PCR, a mixture combining 60 forward primers for TCR Vbeta segments and 13 reverse primers for TCR Jbeta segments was used. TCRdb re-hosts the immuneACCESS table, in-frame sequences only. Its copies lack some clones; in the studies checked, an unresolved V gene accounts for under half of them, and the cause for the rest is not known. The sample profile shows about 99,000 clones; around 80% of them were found once. Clones ranked in the top ten supply roughly 1.9% of the sample. The sequenced sample consisted of PBMCs. These receptors were obtained from a woman in her thirties or forties in good health and CMV-seronegative.

This clone was picked up one time. Other DNA sequences within the sample encode an identical CDR3. The chain uses TRBV7-3 and TRBJ1-1; maybe TRBD1 (5 bases). There are 13 residues in the CDR3. CDR1 SGHTA and CDR2 FQGTGA come from the germline V gene. V was pared by 4 bases and J by 1 base, with 7 bases between. The DNA for the CDR3 is TGTGCCAGCAGCTCGCAGGGGAACACTGAAGCTTTCTTT. This sequence encodes CASSSQGNTEAFF.

The chain recombines TRBV7-9 with TRBJ2-1; 13 bases are a match to TRBD2. The CDR3 covers 16 residues. The germline CDR1 and CDR2 sequences are SEHNR and FQNEAQ (reference sequence). V lost 1 base to trimming and J lost 9 bases; unmatched junction nucleotides: 6. The DNA of the CDR3 is TGTGCCAGCAGCTTAGGTGGGACTAGCGGGACCCTTGAGCAGTTCTTC. This translates into CASSLGGTSGTLEQFF.

The chain has TRBV5-4 and TRBJ1-2; D possibly corresponds to TRBD1 (5 bases). Trimming took off 4 bases at V and 4 bases at J, with 8 bases between the two ends. Germline-derived CDR1 and CDR2 are SGHNT and YYREEE (reference sequence). CDR3 length: 12 amino acids. The CDR3 region has the DNA TGTGCCAGCAGCCGGGACTTCTATGGCTACACCTTC. Residues: CASSRDFYGYTF.

V usage is TRBV4-3 and J usage is TRBJ2-1; TRBD2 matches 9 bases. Germline CDR1 and CDR2: LGHNA and YSLEER. Unmatched junction bases numbered 6, after V lost 2 bases and J lost 7 bases. There are 15 residues in the CDR3. CDR3 in DNA: TGCGCCAGCAGCCAAATAGCGGGAGCCGGTAATGAGCAGTTCTTC. It specifies CASSQIAGAGNEQFF.

The V gene is TRBV7-9, the J gene TRBJ2-7; no clear D. CDR1 and CDR2 from the germline V gene are SEHNR and FQNEAQ (reference sequence). V was pared by 1 base and J by 3 bases, with 4 bases between. The CDR3 consists of 12 residues. CDR3 residues: CASSLVGYEQYF. Here the CDR3 DNA reads TGTGCCAGCAGCTTAGTCGGCTACGAGCAGTACTTC.